This T cell receptor beta chain comes out of a study of shared clonotypes between healthy human individuals. The study's findings and limits: Among donors, clonotype sharing was expected to be affected by sequencing depth. Researchers sampled blood only, noting tissue repertoires likely differ.

Over several immunoSEQ plates, each subset's genomic DNA was distributed in even portions. In the study's own analysis: For the immunoSEQ data, sequences were junction-only without quality scores, so filtering differed. Sequencing was performed with immunoSEQ multiplex PCR; in TCRdb, only in-frame clones are kept and a portion is missing. From that table come the V and J calls and clone size; the DNA was used to work out D and trimming. The sample lists about 490,000 clones, 79% occurring once. A remark on this clone: Antigen specificity is unknown.

The sequenced sample consisted of PBMCs. This receptor was taken from a middle-aged woman in good health. Some clones in this sample may be carry-over from other donors' samples.

As DNA, the CDR3 is TGTGCCAGCAGCTCAGGGACTAGCGGGAGTGGGGAGACCCAGTACTTC. Translation gives CASSSGTSGSGETQYF. V and J are TRBV7-6 and TRBJ2-5; 14 nucleotides align to TRBD2. Germline CDR1 reads SGHVS; CDR2 reads FNYEAQ. V dropped 4 bases and J dropped 5; count of bases not matched to a gene: 6. The CDR3 has 16 residues.